Sequencing of this T cell receptor (beta chain) was carried out in a study of shared clonotypes between healthy human individuals. Method: immunoSEQ multiplex PCR; TCRdb's copy keeps in-frame clones and lacks some. Here the sample spans 2 million to 3 million clones, over 85% being singletons. The CDR3 has 12 residues. V was pared by 4 bases and J by 6 bases, with 7 bases between. Germline V gene lookup returns CDR1 MNHEY and CDR2 SVGAGI. This sequence originates from a man younger than 30 in good health. Some clones in this sample may be carry-over from other donors' samples. The genes are TRBV6-5 and TRBJ1-5, with D hard to call. What was sequenced was naive CD4+ T cells from PBMCs. Subset defined: CD45RA+ positively selected. This CDR3 reads CASSSPPQPQHF. Here the CDR3 DNA reads TGTGCCAGCAGTTCGCCTCCTCAGCCCCAGCATTTT.